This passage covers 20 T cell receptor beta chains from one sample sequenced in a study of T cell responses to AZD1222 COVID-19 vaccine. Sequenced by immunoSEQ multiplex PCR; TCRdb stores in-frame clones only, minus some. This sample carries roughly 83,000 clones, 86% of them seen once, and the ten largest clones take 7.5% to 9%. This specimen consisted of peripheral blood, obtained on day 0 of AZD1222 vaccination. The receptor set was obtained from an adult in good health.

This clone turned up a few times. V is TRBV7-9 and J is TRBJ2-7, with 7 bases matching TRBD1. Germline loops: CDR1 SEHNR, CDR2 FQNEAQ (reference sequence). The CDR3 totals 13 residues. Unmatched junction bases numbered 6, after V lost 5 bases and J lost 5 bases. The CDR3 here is CASSRQGWNEQYF. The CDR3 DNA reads TGTGCCAGCAGCCGACAGGGCTGGAACGAGCAGTACTTC.

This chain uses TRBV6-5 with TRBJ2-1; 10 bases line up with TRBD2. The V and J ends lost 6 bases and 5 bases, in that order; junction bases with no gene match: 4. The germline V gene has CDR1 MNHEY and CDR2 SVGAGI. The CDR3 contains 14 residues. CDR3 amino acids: CASRTSGWNNEQFF. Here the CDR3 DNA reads TGTGCCAGCAGGACTAGCGGGTGGAACAATGAGCAGTTCTTC.

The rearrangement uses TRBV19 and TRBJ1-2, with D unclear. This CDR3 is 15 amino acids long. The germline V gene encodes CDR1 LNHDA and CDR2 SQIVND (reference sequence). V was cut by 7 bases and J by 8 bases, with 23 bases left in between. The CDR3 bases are TGTGCCAGTACCCCGGAGGGTGCCTTTTTGGGAGGCTACACCTTC. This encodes CASTPEGAFLGGYTF. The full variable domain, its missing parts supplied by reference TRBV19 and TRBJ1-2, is DGGITQSPKYLFRKEGQNVTLSCEQNLNHDAMYWYRQDPGQGLRLIYYSQIVNDFQKGDIAEGYSVSREKKESFPLTVTSAQKNPTAFYLCASTPEGAFLGGYTFGSGTRLTVV.

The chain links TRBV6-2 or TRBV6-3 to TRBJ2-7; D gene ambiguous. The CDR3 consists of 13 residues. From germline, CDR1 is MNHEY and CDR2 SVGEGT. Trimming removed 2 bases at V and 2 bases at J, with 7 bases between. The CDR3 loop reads CASSYVEAYEQYF. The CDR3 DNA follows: TGTGCCAGCAGTTACGTGGAAGCCTACGAGCAGTACTTC.

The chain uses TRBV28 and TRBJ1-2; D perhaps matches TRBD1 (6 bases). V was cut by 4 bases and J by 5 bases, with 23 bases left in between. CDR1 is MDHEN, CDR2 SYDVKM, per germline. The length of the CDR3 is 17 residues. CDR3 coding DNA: TGTGCCAGCAGTTCCTCTTCCAACTGGGGGCGAACATATGGCTACACCTTC. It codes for CASSSSSNWGRTYGYTF.

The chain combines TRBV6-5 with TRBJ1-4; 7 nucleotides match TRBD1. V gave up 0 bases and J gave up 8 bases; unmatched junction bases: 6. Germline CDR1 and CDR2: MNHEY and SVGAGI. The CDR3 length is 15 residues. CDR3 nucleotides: TGTGCCAGCAGTTACTCCCTGGGACAGCCAGAAAAACTGTTTTTT. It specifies CASSYSLGQPEKLFF.

The CDR3 DNA sequence: TGTGCCTGGAGTGAGTTTAGGACGGTAGCAACTAATGAAAAACTGTTTTTT. It encodes CAWSEFRTVATNEKLFF. The chain is built from TRBV30 and TRBJ1-4, with D unclear. The CDR3 runs to 17 residues. Trimming left V 1 base short and J 0 bases short, with 15 bases between. Germline V CDR1 and CDR2: GTSNPN, SVGIG (reference sequence).

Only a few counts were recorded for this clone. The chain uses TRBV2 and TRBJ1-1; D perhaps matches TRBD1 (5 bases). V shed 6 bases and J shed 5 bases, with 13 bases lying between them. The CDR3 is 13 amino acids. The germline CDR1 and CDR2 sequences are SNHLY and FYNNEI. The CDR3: CASSRGEQTEAFF. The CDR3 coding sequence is TGTGCCAGCAGCCGAGGGGAGCAGACTGAAGCTTTCTTT.

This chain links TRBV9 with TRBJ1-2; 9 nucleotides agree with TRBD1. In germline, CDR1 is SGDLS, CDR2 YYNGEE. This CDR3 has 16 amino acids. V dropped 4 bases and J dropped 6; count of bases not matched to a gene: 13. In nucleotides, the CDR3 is TGTGCCAGCAGCCCCACCCGGGACAGGGCCTTCAATGGCTACACCTTC. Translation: CASSPTRDRAFNGYTF.

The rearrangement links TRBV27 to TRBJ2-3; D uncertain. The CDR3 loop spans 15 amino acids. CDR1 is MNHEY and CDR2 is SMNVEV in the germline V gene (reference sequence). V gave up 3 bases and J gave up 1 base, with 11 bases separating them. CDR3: CASSFQAGRTDTQYF. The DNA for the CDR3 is TGTGCCAGCAGTTTTCAGGCTGGTCGCACAGATACGCAGTATTTT.

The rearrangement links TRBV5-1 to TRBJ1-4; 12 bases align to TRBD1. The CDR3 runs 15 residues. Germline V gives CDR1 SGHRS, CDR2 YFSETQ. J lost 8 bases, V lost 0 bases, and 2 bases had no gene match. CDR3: CASSLGGTGGEKLFF. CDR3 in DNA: TGCGCCAGCAGCTTGGGCGGGACAGGGGGCGAAAAACTGTTTTTT.

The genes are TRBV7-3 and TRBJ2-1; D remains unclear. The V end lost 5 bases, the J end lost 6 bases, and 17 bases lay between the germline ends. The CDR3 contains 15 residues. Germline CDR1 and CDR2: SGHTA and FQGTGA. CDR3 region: CASSPSYTPFNEQFF. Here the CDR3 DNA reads TGTGCCAGCAGCCCCAGCTATACCCCATTCAATGAGCAGTTCTTC. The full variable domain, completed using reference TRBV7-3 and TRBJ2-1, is GAGVSQTPSNKVTEKGKYVELRCDPISGHTALYWYRQSLGQGPEFLIYFQGTGAADDSGLPNDRFFAVRPEGSVSTLKIQRTERGDSAVYLCASSPSYTPFNEQFFGPGTRLTVL.

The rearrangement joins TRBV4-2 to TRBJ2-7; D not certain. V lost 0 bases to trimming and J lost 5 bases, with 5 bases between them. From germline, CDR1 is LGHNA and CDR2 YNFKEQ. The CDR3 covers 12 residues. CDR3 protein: CASSQDRDEQYF. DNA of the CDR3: TGTGCCAGCAGCCAAGATCGGGACGAGCAGTACTTC.

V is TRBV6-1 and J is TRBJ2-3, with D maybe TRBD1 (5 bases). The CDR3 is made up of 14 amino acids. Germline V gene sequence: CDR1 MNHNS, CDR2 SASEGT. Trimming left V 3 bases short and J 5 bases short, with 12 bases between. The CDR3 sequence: CASSEGRVKDTQYF. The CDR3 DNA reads TGTGCCAGCAGTGAGGGCAGGGTGAAAGATACGCAGTATTTT.

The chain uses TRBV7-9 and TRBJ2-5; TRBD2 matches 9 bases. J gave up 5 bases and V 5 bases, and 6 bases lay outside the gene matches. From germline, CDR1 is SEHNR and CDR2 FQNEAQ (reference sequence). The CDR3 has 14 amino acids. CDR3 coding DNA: TGTGCCAGCAGCCCCAACAGCGGGGGGGAGACCCAGTACTTC. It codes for CASSPNSGGETQYF.

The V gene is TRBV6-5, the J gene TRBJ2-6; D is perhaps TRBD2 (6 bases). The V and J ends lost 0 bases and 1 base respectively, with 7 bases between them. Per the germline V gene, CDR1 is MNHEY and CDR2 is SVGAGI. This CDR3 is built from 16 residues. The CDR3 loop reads CASSYSRGSGANVLTF. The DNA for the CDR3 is TGTGCCAGCAGTTACTCCCGGGGGTCTGGGGCCAACGTCCTGACTTTC.

The CDR3 DNA follows: TGTGCCAGCAGCCTCCTAGCGGGAGCGGGAGATACGCAGTATTTT. The encoded protein is CASSLLAGAGDTQYF. The genes are TRBV11-2 and TRBJ2-3; 10 nucleotides align to TRBD2. The CDR3 spans 15 residues. CDR1 SGHAT and CDR2 FQNNGV come from the germline V gene. With V trimmed by 5 bases and J by 5 bases, 7 bases remained unmatched.

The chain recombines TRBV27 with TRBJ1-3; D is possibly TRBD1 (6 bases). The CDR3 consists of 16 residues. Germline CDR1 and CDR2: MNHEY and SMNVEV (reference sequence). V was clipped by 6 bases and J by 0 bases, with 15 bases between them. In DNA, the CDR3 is TGTGCCAGCAGAGCCCCCGCAGGGGCCTCTGGAAACACCATATATTTT. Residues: CASRAPAGASGNTIYF.

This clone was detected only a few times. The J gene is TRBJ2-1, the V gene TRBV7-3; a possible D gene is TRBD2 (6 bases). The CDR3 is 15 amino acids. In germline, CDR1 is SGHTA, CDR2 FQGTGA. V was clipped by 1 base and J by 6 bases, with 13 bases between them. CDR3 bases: TGTGCCAGCAGCTTAATGGTCCAGGGACTCAATGAGCAGTTCTTC. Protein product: CASSLMVQGLNEQFF.

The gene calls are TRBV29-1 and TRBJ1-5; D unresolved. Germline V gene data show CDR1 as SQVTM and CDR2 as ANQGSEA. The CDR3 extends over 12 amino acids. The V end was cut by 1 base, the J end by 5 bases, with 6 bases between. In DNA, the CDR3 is TGCAGCGTTGAAGTTTTGGATCAGCCCCAGCATTTT. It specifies CSVEVLDQPQHF.